The clone carrying this TCR beta chain was observed once. Antigen unknown. The data belong to a study of blood T cells in healthy people across ages. Every participating donor contributed around 9.5 milliliters of peripheral blood through a draw. A minimum of 7 million PBMCs was isolated per sample. Through a sample-barcoded 5' primer and a J-beta primer mix, a second PCR was run for roughly 6 to 11 cycles. Carrying 12 random nucleotides, a template-switch adaptor labeled each individual cDNA molecule. Using its own MiXCR run on the 5' RACE reads, TCRdb lists one record per CDR3 protein. Of around 1,500,000 distinct CDR3 sequences in the sample, approximately 40% were seen once. The CDR3 totals 14 residues. V lost 5 bases to trimming and J lost 7 bases, with 17 bases between them. Points from the study as a whole: Changes in expanded clonotypes were possibly confounded, as the CMV status of donors was unknown.

The clonotype originates from a young woman in good health. The gene calls are TRBV12-3 or TRBV12-4 and TRBJ1-2, with D possibly TRBD1 on 6 matching bases. Sequenced sample: blood. The CDR3 loop reads CASSPATGHFGYTF. The CDR3 nucleotides read TGTGCCAGCAGTCCAGCGACAGGCCACTTTGGCTACACCTTC.